A single sample gave rise to the 9 T cell receptor beta chains below, sequenced in a study of shared clonotypes between healthy human individuals. The assay was immunoSEQ multiplex PCR, and TCRdb's table has in-frame clones only and misses some. Of about 2.4 million clones listed, more than 90% are singletons. The sequenced sample consisted of naive CD4+ T cells sorted from blood. As to subset: CD45RA+ positively selected. Receptors were obtained from a man aged 18 to 30 in good health.

J is TRBJ1-2 and V is TRBV10-3; 7 bases line up with TRBD1. After removal of 6 bases from V and 2 bases from J, the junction contained 3 bases not matched to a gene. This CDR3 comprises 13 residues. The germline V gene encodes CDR1 ENHRY and CDR2 SYGVKD. The CDR3 loop is CAIRGDRNYGYTF. The DNA of the CDR3 is TGTGCCATCAGGGGGGACAGAAACTATGGCTACACCTTC.

V usage is TRBV2 and J usage is TRBJ1-6, with TRBD1 matching over 7 bases. V was pared by 5 bases and J by 0 bases, with 13 bases of the junction left unmatched. Looked up from germline, CDR1 is SNHLY and CDR2 is FYNNEI. The CDR3 length is 19 residues. The CDR3 bases are TGTGCCAGCAGTTCGCGACAGGGCAACCTTGGCTCCTATAATTCACCCCTCCACTTT. It translates to CASSSRQGNLGSYNSPLHF.

This sequence joins TRBV9 and TRBJ1-2, with D possibly matching TRBD1 (6 bases). The CDR3 spans 15 residues. The V gene lost 7 bases and the J gene lost 4 bases, with 20 bases spanning the gap. Germline CDR1 reads SGDLS; CDR2 reads YYNGEE. CDR3 residues: CASPYRDEGGYGYTF. The DNA of the CDR3 is TGTGCCAGCCCCTACCGGGACGAGGGGGGCTATGGCTACACCTTC.

On this clone: This sample also contains other DNA sequences that code for the same CDR3. This sequence joins TRBV27 and TRBJ1-2; D might be TRBD1 (5 bases). Deletions cut 2 bases from V and 5 bases from J, with 12 bases between. Per germline, CDR1 MNHEY and CDR2 SMNVEV (reference sequence). The CDR3 contains 14 residues. The CDR3 sequence: CASSLGQGNYGYTF. The CDR3 bases are TGTGCCAGCAGTTTAGGGCAGGGAAATTATGGCTACACCTTC.

The chain carries TRBV5-1 and TRBJ2-6; no clear D gene. Trimming left V 5 bases short and J 3 bases short, with 6 bases between. The CDR3 is made up of 13 amino acids. Germline values: CDR1 SGHRS, CDR2 YFSETQ. This chain's CDR3 is CASSPGGANVLTF. CDR3 nucleotide sequence: TGCGCCAGCAGTCCAGGTGGGGCCAACGTCCTGACTTTC. The whole variable domain, remainder taken from reference TRBV5-1 and TRBJ2-6, is KAGVTQTPRYLIKTRGQQVTLSCSPISGHRSVSWYQQTPGQGLQFLFEYFSETQRNKGNFPGRFSGRQFSNSRSEMNVSTLELGDSALYLCASSPGGANVLTFGAGSRLTVL.

This chain uses TRBV7-9 with TRBJ2-7, with a tentative D call TRBD2 (6 bases). Trimming took off 2 bases at V and 3 bases at J, with 17 bases between the two ends. Germline assignment: CDR1 SEHNR and CDR2 FQNEAQ (reference sequence). The CDR3 runs 16 residues. The CDR3 DNA reads as TGTGCCAGCAGCTTAACCTTAGGGCGGGACTTCTACGAGCAGTACTTC. Its translation: CASSLTLGRDFYEQYF.

The chain couples TRBV10-3 to TRBJ2-3, with 7 bases matching TRBD2. This CDR3 region has 13 residues. The J segment lost 5 bases and the V segment lost 8 bases, leaving 7 bases of the junction unmatched. CDR1 is ENHRY and CDR2 is SYGVKD in the germline V gene. The CDR3 DNA sequence: TGTGCCATCGGGCCAGCGGGGCAAGATACGCAGTATTTT. This sequence encodes CAIGPAGQDTQYF.

This sequence joins TRBV28 and TRBJ1-2; possible D gene TRBD1, 6 bases. CDR1 and CDR2 (germline): MDHEN, SYDVKM. Trimming removed 6 bases from V and 6 bases from J, with 26 bases in between. CDR3 length: 17 amino acids. The CDR3 spells CASSSWYPGQRSNGYTF. CDR3 DNA sequence: TGTGCCAGCAGCTCATGGTACCCAGGACAGCGTTCCAATGGCTACACCTTC.

J is TRBJ2-4 and V is TRBV23-1, with 7 bases that match TRBD1. TRBV23-1 is annotated as an ORF whose role is uncertain. The CDR3 sequence is 16 residues long. V lost 2 bases and J lost 1; bases outside the gene matches: 5. DNA for the CDR3: TGCGCCAGCAGTCAAAACAGGGGTCGGGCCAAAAACATTCAGTACTTC. It encodes CASSQNRGRAKNIQYF.